These 19 T cell receptor beta chains came from one sample sequenced in a study of human T cells and chemical hapten exposure. TCRdb re-analysed the RACE reads in MiXCR, keeping a single row per CDR3 protein. The sample lists roughly 50,000 distinct CDR3 sequences; roughly a tenth were seen once. Time point denoted: patch test 3, about 24 weeks after DPC sensitization. Treatment specified: therapeutic diphenylcyclopropenone sensitization with weekly scalp DPC. The source material was whole blood, sampled in connection with sensitization to the hapten diphenylcyclopropenone (DPC). These receptor sequences come from a woman aged 35 to 49 with alopecia areata. Some clones in this sample may be carry-over from other donors' samples.

This rearrangement joins TRBV4-3 to TRBJ1-1, with no clear D. Looked up from germline, CDR1 is LGHNA and CDR2 is YSLEER. This CDR3 region has 15 residues. Trimming left V 0 bases short and J 5 bases short, with 13 bases between. CDR3 in amino acids: CASSQDDGVMTEAFF. DNA of the CDR3: TGCGCCAGCAGCCAAGATGACGGGGTCATGACTGAAGCTTTCTTT.

This clonotype was seen many times. The chain has TRBV7-8 and TRBJ2-1, with 9 bases matching TRBD2. CDR1 and CDR2 (germline): SGHVS, FQNEAQ. CDR3 size: 15 residues. The V gene end was trimmed by 4 bases and the J gene end by 12 bases; junction bases not matched to a gene: 13. In DNA, the CDR3 is TGTGCCAGCAGCTGGGAGCGGGGGGCGCTAACATGGCAGTTCTTC. Translating gives CASSWERGALTWQFF.

The table lists this clonotype with a few counts. The V call is TRBV12-3 or TRBV12-4, the J call TRBJ1-5, with D possibly TRBD1 on 5 matching bases. This CDR3 region has 14 residues. The ends were cut back, 5 bases at V and 4 bases at J, with 12 bases in the middle. CDR3 protein: CASSVVWGNQPQHF. The CDR3 region has the DNA TGTGCCAGCAGTGTTGTATGGGGGAATCAGCCCCAGCATTTT.

This clonotype turned up a few times. The V and J genes are TRBV7-3 and TRBJ2-1, with D possibly TRBD2 on 6 matching bases. V lost 5 bases and J lost 0, with 11 bases in between. The CDR3 is 15 amino acids. Germline V gives CDR1 SGHTA, CDR2 FQGTGA. Here the CDR3 reads CASSPGTFSYNEQFF. The CDR3 DNA reads as TGTGCCAGCAGCCCGGGGACTTTCTCCTACAATGAGCAGTTCTTC. The full variable domain, in which reference TRBV7-3 and TRBJ2-1 provide the parts outside the CDR3, is GAGVSQTPSNKVTEKGKYVELRCDPISGHTALYWYRQSLGQGPEFLIYFQGTGAADDSGLPNDRFFAVRPEGSVSTLKIQRTERGDSAVYLCASSPGTFSYNEQFFGPGTRLTVL.

The table lists this clonotype with many counts. V and J are TRBV11-2 and TRBJ2-2, with TRBD1 identical over 8 bases. CDR1 is SGHAT, CDR2 FQNNGV, per germline. There are 16 residues in the CDR3. Trimming took 5 bases from V and 6 from J; bases not matched to a gene: 11. CDR3 amino acids: CASSPDRVYLPGELFF. The CDR3, as DNA: TGTGCCAGCAGCCCGGACAGGGTATACCTTCCCGGGGAGCTGTTTTTT.

There are a few counts of this clonotype. The V gene is TRBV29-1, the J gene TRBJ1-1; perhaps TRBD1 as D (5 bases). CDR1 and CDR2 (germline): SQVTM, ANQGSEA. The ends were cut back, 2 bases at V and 4 bases at J, with 8 bases in the middle. This CDR3 has 12 amino acids. DNA of the CDR3: TGCAGCGTTGAACGCGGGGGCACTGAAGCTTTCTTT. Amino acids: CSVERGGTEAFF.

This clonotype was recorded a few times. V is TRBV4-1 and J is TRBJ1-5; TRBD1 matches 8 bases. The CDR3 has 15 residues. Losses at the gene ends were 2 bases for V and 6 bases for J; bases not matched to a gene: 6. The germline V gene encodes CDR1 MGHRA and CDR2 YSYEKL. CDR3: CASSQPGQGLQPQHF. The CDR3 DNA sequence: TGCGCCAGCAGCCAACCAGGACAGGGTCTTCAGCCCCAGCATTTT.

CDR3 in DNA: TGCGCCAGCAGTGACCAGAGTCCGTCCCTGGTCAAAGGAGCTGAAGCTTTCTTT. It specifies CASSDQSPSLVKGAEAFF. J is TRBJ1-1 and V is TRBV10-1, with D hard to call. Between the trimmed V and J ends, which lost 3 bases and 6 bases, there was a span of 26 bases. There are 18 residues in the CDR3. Germline V gene data show CDR1 as WNHNN and CDR2 as SYGVQD (reference sequence).

This clonotype has only a few counts. This rearrangement joins TRBV7-8 to TRBJ2-7; TRBD1 matches 8 bases. Germline CDR1 reads SGHVS; CDR2 reads FQNEAQ. The CDR3 sequence is 15 residues long. After removal of 7 bases from V and 4 bases from J, the junction contained 12 bases not matched to a gene. CDR3: CASTLLGQGGYEQYF. CDR3 bases: TGTGCCAGCACGCTTTTAGGACAGGGCGGGTACGAGCAGTACTTC.

The V call is TRBV5-1, the J call TRBJ2-7; TRBD1 agrees at 8 bases. Germline CDR1 is SGHRS and CDR2 is YFSETQ. J gave up 7 bases and V 4 bases, and 10 bases lay outside the gene matches. The CDR3 consists of 14 residues. CDR3 DNA: TGCGCCAGCAGCCTCCGACAGGGGACCGGGGAGCAGTACTTC. It yields the protein CASSLRQGTGEQYF.

The J gene is TRBJ1-5, the V gene TRBV6-5; D might be TRBD1 (6 bases). In germline, CDR1 is MNHEY, CDR2 SVGAGI. The CDR3 sequence is 13 residues long. V gave up 4 bases and J gave up 15 bases, with 19 bases separating them. In DNA form, the CDR3 reads TGTGCCAGCAGTTCCCTGTGGGGGCAAGAGTGGCATTTT. This gives the protein CASSSLWGQEWHF.

The genes are TRBV7-2 and TRBJ2-4; D ambiguous. CDR1 is SGHTA, CDR2 FQGNSA, per germline. The CDR3 contains 15 residues. V lost 2 bases and J lost 9, with 17 bases in between. The CDR3 nucleotides are TGTGCCAGCAGCTTAATTGCTGGGAAGGGAACCATTCAGTACTTC. This translates into CASSLIAGKGTIQYF.

This clonotype was seen ten or more times. V usage is TRBV2 and J usage is TRBJ2-3; D is unresolved. The CDR3 length is 14 residues. Per germline, CDR1 SNHLY and CDR2 FYNNEI. V was cut by 7 bases and J by 0 bases, with 11 bases left in between. The chain's CDR3 is CASKVARSTDTQYF. The CDR3 nucleotides read TGTGCCAGCAAGGTAGCCCGAAGCACAGATACGCAGTATTTT.

This clonotype was detected many times. The rearrangement uses TRBV29-1 and TRBJ2-4; D is tentatively TRBD1 or TRBD2 (6 bases each). Trimming left V 4 bases short and J 1 base short, with 14 bases between. Germline V gives CDR1 SQVTM, CDR2 ANQGSEA. This CDR3 region has 15 residues. The CDR3 is CSVGQGTLAKNIQYF. DNA for the CDR3: TGCAGCGTTGGGCAGGGGACTTTGGCCAAAAACATTCAGTACTTC.

Only a few counts were recorded for this clonotype. The gene calls are TRBV6-1 and TRBJ2-3, with 12 bases fitting TRBD2. This CDR3 has 14 residues. Germline loops: CDR1 MNHNS, CDR2 SASEGT. With 7 bases clipped from V and 6 bases from J, the junction kept 5 bases outside the gene matches. The CDR3 sequence is CASKLAGGGDTQYF. The DNA of the CDR3 is TGTGCCAGCAAACTAGCGGGGGGTGGCGATACGCAGTATTTT.

This clonotype was found a few times. The chain couples TRBV20-1 to TRBJ2-3, with no clear D. This CDR3 spans 13 amino acids. Germline V CDR1 and CDR2: DFQATT, SNEGSKA (reference sequence). V lost 2 bases and J lost 5, with 11 bases in between. The CDR3 sequence is CSARLPNLDTQYF. The DNA of the CDR3 is TGCAGTGCTAGACTCCCAAATTTAGATACGCAGTATTTT.

The V gene is TRBV20-1, the J gene TRBJ1-4; D perhaps matches TRBD1 (6 bases). The CDR3 spans 13 residues. Germline V gene data show CDR1 as DFQATT and CDR2 as SNEGSKA (reference sequence). The ends were cut back, 6 bases at V and 7 bases at J, with 15 bases in the middle. CDR3 region: CSANDRISEKLFF. CDR3 in DNA: TGCAGTGCCAATGACAGGATTAGTGAAAAACTGTTTTTT.

In its sample, this clonotype was seen many times. J is TRBJ2-5 and V is TRBV7-6; D is unresolved. Germline V gene data show CDR1 as SGHVS and CDR2 as FNYEAQ. V was clipped by 5 bases and J by 5 bases, with 12 bases between them. The CDR3 sequence is 13 residues long. The CDR3 bases are TGTGCCAGCAGCCTCCCCGGCTTCGAGACCCAGTACTTC. Residues: CASSLPGFETQYF.

Many counts were recorded for this clonotype. The V and J genes are TRBV4-2 and TRBJ1-2; no firm D call. Trimming pared 0 bases from V and 7 bases from J, leaving 9 bases between. Germline lookup yields CDR1 LGHNA and CDR2 YNFKEQ. CDR3 length: 13 residues. The DNA of the CDR3 is TGTGCCAGCAGCCAAGATACGGATCCTGGCTACACCTTC. Protein sequence: CASSQDTDPGYTF.